Listed here are 9 T cell receptor beta chains from one sample, sequenced in a study of cytomegalovirus exposure and HLA in healthy donors. The PCR contained 60 Vbeta and 13 Jbeta primers. Assay used: immunoSEQ multiplex PCR; TCRdb lists only in-frame clones, some missing. In the table there are about 180,000 clones, around 80% of which are singletons. The material sequenced was PBMCs. These receptors all stem from a woman in her twenties or thirties in good health and CMV-seronegative.

This clone was picked up one time. The genes are TRBV4-3 and TRBJ1-3; D is unresolved. CDR1 is LGHNA and CDR2 is YSLEER in the germline V gene. The CDR3 loop spans 16 amino acids. V was trimmed by 0 bases and J by 2 bases, leaving 11 bases between them. CDR3 bases: TGCGCCAGCAGCCAAGATTCGAGGGCGGCTGGAAACACCATATATTTT. Protein product: CASSQDSRAAGNTIYF.

This chain links TRBV7-9 with TRBJ2-5; 7 bases line up with TRBD2. In germline, CDR1 is SEHNR, CDR2 FQNEAQ (reference sequence). This CDR3 has 18 residues. J gave up 5 bases and V 2 bases, and 17 bases lay outside the gene matches. In DNA form, the CDR3 reads TGTGCCAGCAGCTTATGGGGGAGGGGAAGGCGGGAAGGGGAGACCCAGTACTTC. Protein: CASSLWGRGRREGETQYF.

This sequence joins TRBV7-2 and TRBJ2-7; D unclear. Germline CDR1 is SGHTA and CDR2 is FQGNSA. Trimming cost V 5 bases and J 5 bases, with 10 bases left between them. This CDR3 contains 12 residues. CDR3 DNA: TGTGCCAGCAGCCGGAGCTGGGACGAGCAGTACTTC. This translates into CASSRSWDEQYF.

In its sample, this clone was seen once. The chain links TRBV30 to TRBJ1-1, with D perhaps TRBD1 (6 bases). CDR1 and CDR2 from the germline V gene are GTSNPN and SVGIG (reference sequence). V shed 1 base and J shed 0 bases, with 15 bases lying between them. The CDR3 contains 16 residues. CDR3 DNA: TGTGCCTGGAGTGGTGGGGGGGCTTCCATGAACACTGAAGCTTTCTTT. Protein sequence: CAWSGGGASMNTEAFF.

The chain has TRBV18 and TRBJ2-2; the D gene is possibly TRBD2 (7 bases). V was trimmed by 4 bases and J by 0 bases, leaving 15 bases between them. The CDR3 is 17 amino acids. The germline V gene encodes CDR1 KGHSH and CDR2 LQKENI. CDR3 residues: CASSLTDGGPNTGELFF. CDR3 DNA: TGTGCCAGCTCACTAACGGACGGGGGGCCGAACACCGGGGAGCTGTTTTTT. The full variable domain, its missing parts supplied by reference TRBV18 and TRBJ2-2, is NAGVMQNPRHLVRRRGQEARLRCSPMKGHSHVYWYRQLPEEGLKFMVYLQKENIIDESGMPKERFSAEFPKEGPSILRIQQVVRGDSAAYFCASSLTDGGPNTGELFFGEGSRLTVL.

This chain joins TRBV15 and TRBJ2-7, with 12 bases lining up with TRBD1. The CDR3 totals 15 residues. V lost 3 bases, J lost 3 bases, and 3 bases stayed unmatched. Germline assignment: CDR1 LNHNV and CDR2 YYDKDF (reference sequence). CDR3: CATSRGTGGIYEQYF. The CDR3 DNA follows: TGTGCCACCAGCAGGGGGACAGGGGGCATCTACGAGCAGTACTTC.

The V and J genes are TRBV30 and TRBJ2-2; a weak D match, TRBD1 (5 bases). Per the germline V gene, CDR1 is GTSNPN and CDR2 is SVGIG (reference sequence). CDR3 size: 14 residues. Trimming removed 3 bases at V and 1 base at J, with 9 bases between. CDR3 protein: CAWREQGNTGELFF. The CDR3 DNA reads TGTGCCTGGAGGGAGCAGGGGAACACCGGGGAGCTGTTTTTT.

This clone was seen only a few times. This sequence joins TRBV5-1 and TRBJ1-2, with TRBD1 matching 9 bases. This CDR3 comprises 16 residues. The V gene's germline CDR1 is SGHRS and CDR2 YFSETQ. The trim removed 0 bases at V and 8 bases at J, leaving 11 bases unmatched. CDR3 residues: CASSLDSTGGLRGYTF. DNA of the CDR3: TGCGCCAGCAGCTTGGACTCGACAGGGGGTTTGAGAGGCTACACCTTC.

The chain employs TRBV4-1 and TRBJ2-1, with D possibly being TRBD2 (5 bases). The V and J ends lost 1 base and 3 bases respectively, with 10 bases between them. CDR1 MGHRA and CDR2 YSYEKL come from the germline V gene. The CDR3 spans 15 residues. CDR3 in DNA: TGCGCCAGCAGCCAAGGGAGGTCGAGCTACAATGAGCAGTTCTTC. The encoded protein is CASSQGRSSYNEQFF.